Included here is one T cell receptor (beta chain) sequence, with context. This receptor's antigen is unknown. Base quality data are lacking; no much larger clone is found one base away. The sample is drawn from a study of blood T cell repertoires in COVID-19 (dated by TCRdb to between 2020 and 2021). For the wider study: Samples from collaborators originated in the United States, Italy and Spain and spanned both the acute and convalescent phases of COVID-19. The samples were drawn from two sources: the first 160 participants of the ongoing ImmuneRACE study, and 950 to 1,500 subjects contributed by 6 global collaborators. The prospective study material was composed of cDNA or gDNA derived from T cells, B-cell-depleted T cells, or PBMCs. Where available, HLA class I and class II types were obtained from metadata supplied by the sample provider rather than from assay-based typing. The sample metadata nearly always contained a de-identified subject ID, COVID-19 status, age in years and sex. The dataset comprised deeply sampled blood TCRbeta repertoires from subjects exposed to, actively infected with, or recovered from COVID-19. The repertoires were released in a freely available public database intended as a resource for research on the immune response to SARS-CoV-2.

What the work shows at the level of the full study, not this receptor alone: The quantity of clinical and demographic metadata differed by source and by participant and was supplied without curation.

Collaborating institutions collected whole blood in K2EDTA tubes following their own protocols. For TCRbeta analysis, collaborators shipped samples in one of three forms: frozen whole blood, isolated PBMCs, or DNA extracted from either of those sample types. TCRbeta CDR3 regions were amplified from genomic DNA by means of the immunoSEQ Assay, a bias-controlled multiplex PCR. Under the source paper's analysis protocol: Nucleated cell counts per sample were estimated from amplification of reference gene primers within the assay. To quantify the absolute abundance of each unique TCRbeta CDR3 rearrangement, sequence reads were collapsed and filtered. Productive Simpson clonality was computed per sample as the square root of Simpson's diversity index over productive rearrangements. Here the immuneACCESS table is served through TCRdb, limited to in-frame sequences with V and J called. Missing clones are a known gap in these copies; in checked studies unresolved V genes cover under half, and the rest lacks a known reason. V and J calls and clone size come straight from that table; D and trimming were deduced from the DNA. The sample records about 38,000 clones, 85% of which are singletons. The ten biggest clones cover under 5% of the sample.

The junction shows trimming of 6 bases on V and 3 bases on J, and the gene matches do not reach 7 bases of it. From its cysteine to its phenylalanine, the CDR3 spans 16 amino acids. Only the CDR3 DNA stays, 48 bases, in frame from base 1. Via the germline V gene, CDR1 is SNHLY and CDR2 FYNNEI. This receptor chain uses TRBV2 and TRBJ2-7; TRBD2 lines up with 14 middle nucleotides. This receptor was identified in a man in his fifties or sixties with active COVID-19. Specimen: peripheral blood. CDR3 reads: CASRGPGTSGGYEQYF. The DNA sequence is TGTGCCAGCAGGGGCCCCGGGACTAGCGGGGGCTACGAGCAGTACTTC.